Listed here are 15 T cell receptor beta chains from one sample, sequenced in a study of EBV T-cell therapy then PD-1 blockade in nasopharyngeal carcinoma listed by TCRdb under 2021. Library preparation employed the immunoSEQ multiplex PCR assay. The table was pulled from immuneACCESS by TCRdb, which kept in-frame rearrangements only. Such tables lose some clones; where checked, under half of the loss comes from unresolved V genes, and the rest has no known cause. The sample includes some 17,000 clones, with around 80% observed a single time. About 32% of the sample is held by the ten biggest clonotypes. Reading the label with the study, this specimen's treatment or condition is: AdE1-LMPpoly-expanded autologous EBV-specific T-cell therapy followed by anti-PD-1 nivolumab. Their antigen targets remain unknown. Sequences were derived from CD8+ T cells from blood, sampled at day 0 from a patient whose treatment included autologous EBV-specific T cells and nivolumab. The source of these receptors is a man aged 35-49 years with nasopharyngeal carcinoma.

This chain joins TRBV6-4 and TRBJ2-2; D is unclear. The CDR3 sequence is 15 residues long. Looked up from germline, CDR1 is MRHNA and CDR2 is SNTAGT. The V gene lost 3 bases and the J gene lost 1 base, with 9 bases spanning the gap. The CDR3 region is CASSEGGGNTGELFF. CDR3 nucleotides: TGTGCCAGCAGTGAGGGCGGTGGGAACACCGGGGAGCTGTTTTTT.

The rearrangement joins TRBV7-6 to TRBJ2-1; D may be TRBD2 (6 bases). The length of the CDR3 is 16 residues. Germline lookup yields CDR1 SGHVS and CDR2 FNYEAQ. V shed 5 bases and J shed 0 bases, with 14 bases lying between them. CDR3 coding DNA: TGTGCCAGCAGCCCAAGGGACGGGAGCTCCTACAATGAGCAGTTCTTC. It codes for CASSPRDGSSYNEQFF. Variable domain in full (rest from reference TRBV7-6 and TRBJ2-1): GAGVSQSPRYKVTKRGQDVALRCDPISGHVSLYWYRQALGQGPEFLTYFNYEAQQDKSGLPNDRFSAERPEGSISTLTIQRTEQRDSAMYRCASSPRDGSSYNEQFFGPGTRLTVL.

The chain joins TRBV19 to TRBJ2-6; no firm D call. Germline values: CDR1 LNHDA, CDR2 SQIVND (reference sequence). The CDR3 has 15 amino acids. With 3 bases removed from V and 0 bases from J, the gap between germline ends came to 6 bases. CDR3 protein: CASSIEISGANVLTF. CDR3 coding DNA: TGTGCCAGTAGTATCGAAATCTCTGGGGCCAACGTCCTGACTTTC.

The genes are TRBV4-1 and TRBJ1-1; no clear D gene. CDR3 length: 15 residues. Trimming shortened V by 4 bases and J by 3 bases, and 15 bases separated the two germline ends. Germline loops: CDR1 MGHRA, CDR2 YSYEKL. CDR3: CASSLGVREDTEAFF. CDR3 in DNA: TGCGCCAGCAGCCTCGGAGTTCGGGAGGACACTGAAGCTTTCTTT.

The V call is TRBV9, the J call TRBJ2-1; 10 positions match TRBD1. CDR1 and CDR2 (germline): SGDLS, YYNGEE. This CDR3 has 16 amino acids. Losses at the gene ends were 4 bases for V and 8 bases for J; bases not matched to a gene: 12. CDR3 protein: CASSHSGTGVRDEQFF. DNA for the CDR3: TGTGCCAGCAGCCACTCCGGGACAGGGGTTAGGGATGAGCAGTTCTTC.

Comments on this clone: An end of the junction does not agree with germline; a read error may underlie this. The rearrangement links TRBV6-1 to TRBJ2-5, with D possibly matching TRBD1 (5 bases). This CDR3 has 15 residues. In germline, CDR1 is MNHNS, CDR2 SASEGT. The CDR3 region has the DNA TGTGCCAGCACTGAAGTAGGGGCCGGAGCGGAGACCCAGTACTTC. Amino acids: CASTEVGAGAETQYF.

The chain recombines TRBV9 with TRBJ1-5; D unresolved. The CDR3 is made up of 16 amino acids. CDR1 and CDR2 (germline): SGDLS, YYNGEE. V gave up 0 bases and J gave up 3 bases, with 13 bases separating them. The CDR3 DNA reads TGTGCCAGCAGCGTAGGGGGAGGCTTACACAATCAGCCCCAGCATTTT. As protein: CASSVGGGLHNQPQHF.

This rearrangement joins TRBV13 to TRBJ2-7; 12 bases align to TRBD2. Trimming removed 5 bases from V and 0 bases from J; junction bases left unmatched: 8. This CDR3 contains 17 residues. CDR1 is PRHDT and CDR2 is FYEKMQ in the germline V gene (reference sequence). The CDR3, as DNA: TGTGCCAGCAGCCTGGGACTAGCGGGCCGCCCCTCCTACGAGCAGTACTTC. Its translation is CASSLGLAGRPSYEQYF.

The rearrangement links TRBV23-1 to TRBJ2-5; 8 positions agree with TRBD2. TRBV23-1 is treated as an ORF (open reading frame) with a function not yet certain. This CDR3 is 18 amino acids long. J was trimmed by 1 base and V by 0 bases; bases with no gene match: 10. The CDR3 coding sequence is TGCGCCAGCAGTCAATCGCAAGGGCGGGGGGCCACCCAAGAGACCCAGTACTTC. Its protein is CASSQSQGRGATQETQYF.

The chain recombines TRBV4-1 with TRBJ2-2; TRBD2 matches 9 bases. V was clipped by 0 bases and J by 7 bases; unmatched bases: 3. CDR1 is MGHRA and CDR2 is YSYEKL in the germline V gene. This CDR3 contains 15 residues. The CDR3 DNA reads as TGCGCCAGCAGCCAAGATAGGCGGGGGGGCGGGGAGCTGTTTTTT. It encodes CASSQDRRGGGELFF.

This clone has only a few counts. The rearrangement links TRBV7-2 to TRBJ1-1; D unresolved. The V end lost 6 bases, the J end lost 5 bases, and 16 bases lay between the germline ends. Germline CDR1 SGHTA, CDR2 FQGNSA. The CDR3 covers 14 residues. CDR3: CASSSQIRDTEAFF. In DNA, the CDR3 is TGTGCCAGCAGTTCTCAAATTAGGGATACTGAAGCTTTCTTT. The variable domain in full, completed from reference TRBV7-2 and TRBJ1-1, reads GAGVSQSPSNKVTEKGKDVELRCDPISGHTALYWYRQSLGQGLEFLIYFQGNSAPDKSGLPSDRFSAERTGGSVSTLTIQRTQQEDSAVYLCASSSQIRDTEAFFGQGTRLTVV.

Of note for this clone: Other DNA sequences in this sample translate to the same CDR3. The rearrangement joins TRBV19 to TRBJ2-2; D may correspond to TRBD1 or TRBD2 (5 bases each). Germline values: CDR1 LNHDA, CDR2 SQIVND (reference sequence). Trimming took 5 bases from V and 4 from J, leaving 23 bases between them. The CDR3 runs to 18 residues. The CDR3 is CASSPPYQGARSTGELFF. As DNA, the CDR3 is TGTGCCAGTAGTCCCCCGTACCAGGGAGCCCGATCCACCGGGGAGCTGTTTTTT.

V is TRBV4-3 and J is TRBJ2-2, with 7 nucleotides matching TRBD1. Germline-derived CDR1 and CDR2 are LGHNA and YSLEER. This CDR3 comprises 18 residues. V shed 1 base, J shed 5 bases, and the junction held 13 bases outside the gene matches. The CDR3 region is CASSQVVLLGGATGELFF. The CDR3 coding sequence is TGCGCCAGCAGCCAAGTGGTATTATTAGGGGGCGCAACCGGGGAGCTGTTTTTT.

CDR3 sequence (DNA): TGTGCCACTACAGACAGGGAGCGGATGAACTATGGCTACACCTTC. Protein sequence: CATTDRERMNYGYTF. The rearrangement links TRBV7-3 to TRBJ1-2, with 7 bases that match TRBD1. The germline CDR1 and CDR2 sequences are SGHTA and FQGTGA. This CDR3 has 15 amino acids. V gave up 10 bases and J gave up 2 bases; unmatched junction bases: 13.

This CDR3 is CASSLYPIDRGNQPQHF. The DNA of the CDR3 is TGTGCCAGCAGTTTATACCCAATCGACAGGGGAAATCAGCCCCAGCATTTT. This chain joins TRBV27 and TRBJ1-5; TRBD1 agrees at 8 bases. The germline gives CDR1 MNHEY, CDR2 SMNVEV (reference sequence). The CDR3 length is 17 residues. V shed 1 base, J shed 4 bases, and the junction held 9 bases outside the gene matches.